Below, 23 T cell receptor beta chains from the same sample are listed, as sequenced in a study of T cells in Graves' hyperthyroidism and ophthalmopathy. The investigators amplified TCR beta CDR3 regions from RNA transcripts. First-round RT-PCR targeting the TCR CDR3 was performed with the HTBI primer set. TCRdb independently ran MiXCR on the multiplex PCR reads; one entry per CDR3 protein. The data hold 410,000 or so distinct CDR3 sequences, with about 15% observed a single time. Sequences were obtained from blood. The receptors were gathered from a man aged 18 to 30 with Graves' ophthalmopathy.

The chain uses TRBV5-6 and TRBJ1-5, with D unclear. The CDR3 loop spans 16 amino acids. Trimming removed 2 bases at V and 0 bases at J, with 12 bases between. In germline, CDR1 is SGHDT, CDR2 YYEEEE. The CDR3, as DNA: TGTGCCAGCAGCTTCGGCCGGACCAATAGCAATCAGCCCCAGCATTTT. Translating it yields CASSFGRTNSNQPQHF.

This clonotype was counted at least ten times. The genes are TRBV20-1 and TRBJ2-7, with 9 bases matching TRBD1. Germline V gene lookup returns CDR1 DFQATT and CDR2 SNEGSKA (reference sequence). Trimming removed 1 base from V and 4 bases from J; junction bases left unmatched: 14. The CDR3 length is 17 residues. CDR3 coding DNA: TGCAGTGCTAGAGGCACCCCTGGGACAGGGAAAGAGTACGAGCAGTACTTC. Translated: CSARGTPGTGKEYEQYF.

On this clonotype itself: This sequence may be a read error, since a much larger clone differs from it by one base. The V and J genes are TRBV6-1 and TRBJ1-1, with D possibly matching TRBD1 (6 bases). The germline V gene has CDR1 MNHNS and CDR2 SASEGT. The germline V and J ends were trimmed by 7 bases and 4 bases, with 13 bases remaining between them. This CDR3 spans 13 amino acids. CDR3 in amino acids: CASTRVGGTEAFF. The DNA for the CDR3 is TGTGCCAGCACAAGGGTAGGGGGCACTGAAGCTTTCTTT.

In its sample, this clonotype was seen many times. The chain employs TRBV11-2 and TRBJ2-7; perhaps TRBD2 as D (6 bases). The CDR3 extends over 15 amino acids. The V and J ends lost 5 bases and 8 bases respectively, with 22 bases between them. Germline assignment: CDR1 SGHAT and CDR2 FQNNGV. The CDR3: CASSGTQVPYEKQYF. DNA of the CDR3: TGTGCCAGCAGCGGGACTCAGGTACCCTACGAGAAGCAGTACTTC.

This clonotype was observed at least ten times. CDR3 amino acids: CASSPQETGANTQYF. CDR3 nucleotide sequence: TGTGCCAGCTCACCACAAGAGACAGGGGCGAATACGCAGTATTTT. The chain combines TRBV18 with TRBJ2-3; TRBD1 aligns across 8 bases. Germline V lookup: CDR1 KGHSH, CDR2 LQKENI. V shed 1 base, J shed 7 bases, and the junction held 7 bases outside the gene matches. This CDR3 spans 15 amino acids.

This clonotype has a count of ten or more. The rearrangement links TRBV10-1 to TRBJ2-1, with 8 bases lining up with TRBD2. The V segment lost 4 bases and the J segment 5 bases; nucleotides outside the gene matches: 10. Germline V lookup: CDR1 WNHNN, CDR2 SYGVQD (reference sequence). The length of the CDR3 is 16 residues. Here the CDR3 DNA reads TGCGCCAGCAGTGTATTTGCGGGGGGCCCAAACAATGAGCAGTTCTTC. Encoded protein: CASSVFAGGPNNEQFF.

This clonotype was picked up a small number of times. The rearrangement links TRBV11-2 to TRBJ1-6, with a tentative D call TRBD1 (5 bases). This CDR3 contains 16 residues. V lost 6 bases to trimming and J lost 0 bases, with 12 bases between them. Germline V gives CDR1 SGHAT, CDR2 FQNNGV. The DNA for the CDR3 is TGTGCCAGCAGTCCGGGGGGTATCTCCTATAATTCACCCCTCCACTTT. Its protein is CASSPGGISYNSPLHF.

This clonotype showed up many times. The gene calls are TRBV5-8 and TRBJ2-2; D might be TRBD2 (5 bases). V was shortened by 2 bases and J by 0 bases, with 11 bases between the two germline ends. Per the germline V gene, CDR1 is SGHTS and CDR2 is YDEGEE. CDR3 length: 16 amino acids. The CDR3 DNA is TGTGCCAGCAGCTTTTTTTCGGGGACGAACACCGGGGAGCTGTTTTTT. Protein product: CASSFFSGTNTGELFF.

This clonotype was counted at least ten times. The chain has TRBV6-1 and TRBJ1-1; a weak D match, TRBD1 (5 bases). CDR1 and CDR2 (germline): MNHNS, SASEGT. Trimming removed 4 bases from V and 0 bases from J, with 9 bases in between. The CDR3 is 14 residues long. For the CDR3, the DNA is TGTGCCAGCAGTGTTCAGGGCATGAACACTGAAGCTTTCTTT. This codes for CASSVQGMNTEAFF.

This clonotype was seen ten or more times. V is TRBV27 and J is TRBJ2-3, with D perhaps assigned TRBD1 or TRBD2 (5 bases each). Germline V CDR1 and CDR2: MNHEY, SMNVEV (reference sequence). CDR3 length equals 15 residues. Trimming cost V 5 bases and J 2 bases, with 14 bases left between them. CDR3 nucleotide sequence: TGTGCCAGCAGTGGGCCGGGACGTATCACAGATACGCAGTATTTT. Its protein is CASSGPGRITDTQYF.

The chain couples TRBV9 to TRBJ1-4, with TRBD1 matching 9 bases. This CDR3 region has 14 residues. Germline CDR1 and CDR2: SGDLS and YYNGEE. The junction had 0 bases not matched to a gene; V was cut back by 3 bases and J by 3 bases. This CDR3 is CASSGQGANEKLFF. In DNA, the CDR3 is TGTGCCAGCAGCGGACAGGGGGCTAATGAAAAACTGTTTTTT.

This clonotype was found a few times. The chain couples TRBV20-1 to TRBJ2-1, with a weak D call TRBD2 (5 bases). This CDR3 spans 15 amino acids. From germline, CDR1 is DFQATT and CDR2 SNEGSKA (reference sequence). V shed 1 base and J shed 6 bases, with 16 bases lying between them. The CDR3, as DNA: TGCAGTGCTAGAGCCCCTCAGTGGGAGCTCAATGAGCAGTTCTTC. Its protein is CSARAPQWELNEQFF.

This clonotype was seen ten or more times. This CDR3 reads CASTLWQGSGNQPQHF. The CDR3 DNA is TGTGCCAGTACTCTGTGGCAGGGCAGTGGCAATCAGCCCCAGCATTTT. V usage is TRBV19 and J usage is TRBJ1-5; TRBD1 might be the D (5 bases). Germline lookup yields CDR1 LNHDA and CDR2 SQIVND (reference sequence). CDR3 length: 16 amino acids. V shed 7 bases and J shed 2 bases, with 18 bases lying between them.

This clonotype was observed at least ten times. The chain's CDR3 is CASSTGQGPYGYTF. DNA of the CDR3: TGTGCCAGCAGCACCGGACAGGGCCCCTATGGCTACACCTTC. The chain has TRBV7-8 and TRBJ1-2; 8 nucleotides agree with TRBD1. The CDR3 extends over 14 amino acids. The germline CDR1 and CDR2 sequences are SGHVS and FQNEAQ. V was clipped by 5 bases and J by 4 bases; unmatched bases: 6.

This clonotype occurred many times. This chain uses TRBV7-9 with TRBJ2-3; weak D call: TRBD2 (6 bases). Germline V gives CDR1 SEHNR, CDR2 FQNEAQ (reference sequence). The CDR3 length is 15 residues. V lost 6 bases, J lost 4 bases, and 17 bases lay in between. The CDR3 spells CASRPSDRPSDTQYF. The CDR3 coding sequence is TGTGCCAGCAGGCCTAGCGACAGACCGTCAGATACGCAGTATTTT. Based on the CDR3 plus reference TRBV7-9 and TRBJ2-3, the full variable domain is DTGVSQNPRHKITKRGQNVTFRCDPISEHNRLYWYRQTLGQGPEFLTYFQNEAQLEKSRLLSDRFSAERPKGSFSTLEIQRTEQGDSAMYLCASRPSDRPSDTQYFGPGTRLTVL.

This clonotype was seen at least ten times. The chain links TRBV12-3 or TRBV12-4 to TRBJ1-4, with D maybe TRBD1 (6 bases). The length of the CDR3 is 13 residues. The CDR3 region is CGSGESLSEKLFF. In nucleotides, the CDR3 is TGTGGTTCAGGGGAATCCCTGAGCGAAAAACTGTTTTTT.

This clonotype showed up many times. V is TRBV11-3 and J is TRBJ2-1; D remains ambiguous. From germline, CDR1 is SGHNT and CDR2 YENEEA. Trimming left V 1 base short and J 1 base short, with 11 bases between. This CDR3 spans 16 amino acids. The CDR3 bases are TGTGCCAGCAGCTTAGGTCCAAACCCATCCTACAATGAGCAGTTCTTC. This sequence encodes CASSLGPNPSYNEQFF.

In nucleotides, the CDR3 is TGTGCCAGCAGCTTATTCGACAGTTCCTACTATGGCTACACCTTC. It specifies CASSLFDSSYYGYTF. The chain carries TRBV7-9 and TRBJ1-2; D might be TRBD1 (5 bases). With 2 bases removed from V and 3 bases from J, the gap between germline ends came to 13 bases. The CDR3 runs to 15 residues. Looked up from germline, CDR1 is SEHNR and CDR2 is FQNEAQ (reference sequence).

This clonotype was seen repeatedly, ten times or more. The V gene is TRBV11-3, the J gene TRBJ2-7; 7 nucleotides agree with TRBD1. In germline, CDR1 is SGHNT, CDR2 YENEEA. Trimming removed 6 bases from V and 0 bases from J; junction bases left unmatched: 14. The CDR3 loop spans 17 amino acids. The CDR3 reads CASRGFGETGISYEQYF. Here the CDR3 DNA reads TGTGCCAGCAGGGGGTTCGGGGAGACAGGGATCTCCTACGAGCAGTACTTC.

Many counts were recorded for this clonotype. The V and J genes are TRBV9 and TRBJ2-3, with 7 bases fitting TRBD2. The CDR3 spans 15 residues. Trimming took 0 bases from V and 1 from J; bases not matched to a gene: 2. CDR1 SGDLS and CDR2 YYNGEE come from the germline V gene. CDR3 loop: CASSVGTSRTDTQYF. CDR3 nucleotide sequence: TGTGCCAGCAGCGTAGGGACTAGTCGCACAGATACGCAGTATTTT.

This clonotype has at least ten counts. The chain recombines TRBV29-1 with TRBJ2-1; D perhaps matches TRBD2 (5 bases). The CDR3 totals 14 residues. V was cut by 4 bases and J by 3 bases, with 13 bases left in between. The germline gives CDR1 SQVTM, CDR2 ANQGSEA. Here the CDR3 reads CSVAQERGYNEQFF. CDR3 DNA sequence: TGCAGCGTTGCACAAGAACGGGGCTACAATGAGCAGTTCTTC.

V and J are TRBV10-3 and TRBJ2-7, with 15 bases fitting TRBD2. Unmatched junction bases numbered 3, after V lost 0 bases and J lost 3 bases. This CDR3 is 17 amino acids long. CDR1 ENHRY and CDR2 SYGVKD come from the germline V gene. CDR3 DNA sequence: TGTGCCATCAGTGAGTCCCGGACTAGCGGGGGGGACTACGAGCAGTACTTC. Amino acids: CAISESRTSGGDYEQYF.

Ten or more counts support this clonotype. The chain couples TRBV18 to TRBJ1-4; D gene unclear. V was clipped by 6 bases and J by 8 bases, with 4 bases between them. The CDR3 is made up of 10 amino acids. Per germline, CDR1 KGHSH and CDR2 LQKENI. This CDR3 reads CASSGEKLFF. DNA of the CDR3: TGTGCCAGCTCCGGCGAAAAACTGTTTTTT. The full variable domain, its missing parts supplied by reference TRBV18 and TRBJ1-4, is NAGVMQNPRHLVRRRGQEARLRCSPMKGHSHVYWYRQLPEEGLKFMVYLQKENIIDESGMPKERFSAEFPKEGPSILRIQQVVRGDSAAYFCASSGEKLFFGSGTQLSVL.